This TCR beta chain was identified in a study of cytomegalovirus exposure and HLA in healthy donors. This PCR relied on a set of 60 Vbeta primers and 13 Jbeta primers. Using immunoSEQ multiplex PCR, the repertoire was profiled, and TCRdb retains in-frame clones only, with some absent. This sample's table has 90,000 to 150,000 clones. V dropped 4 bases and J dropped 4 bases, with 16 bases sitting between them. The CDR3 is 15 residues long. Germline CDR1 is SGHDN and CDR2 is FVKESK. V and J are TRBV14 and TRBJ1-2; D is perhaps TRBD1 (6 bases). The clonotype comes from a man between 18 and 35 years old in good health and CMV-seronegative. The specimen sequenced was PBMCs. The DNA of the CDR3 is TGTGCCAGCAGCCCAGACAGGAGGGCCCTCTATGGCTACACCTTC. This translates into CASSPDRRALYGYTF. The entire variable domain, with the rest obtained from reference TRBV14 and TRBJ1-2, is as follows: EAGVTQFPSHSVIEKGQTVTLRCDPISGHDNLYWYRRVMGKEIKFLLHFVKESKQDESGMPNNRFLAERTGGTYSTLKVQPAELEDSGVYFCASSPDRRALYGYTFGSGTRLTVV.